The 24 T cell receptor beta chains listed next were all sequenced from one sample in a study of radiation and T cells in renal cell carcinoma. Only in-frame clones appear in the TCRdb table, and some are missing; sequencing was by immunoSEQ multiplex PCR. This sample has 25,000 to 30,000 clones, with 65% to 85% found just once. Specified time point: blood 2 weeks post-SBRT. Noted treatment: 15 Gy SBRT to primary tumor, nephrectomy 4 weeks later. Sequencing was performed on blood, taken from a patient whose treatment included radiotherapy and nephrectomy. The source of these receptors is a man between 60 and 75 years old with renal cell carcinoma.

Here the CDR3 DNA reads TGTGCCAGCAGCTTGTATTTTGGTGTCGACAGTTCTTCGATGAACACTGAAGCTTTCTTT. Amino acids: CASSLYFGVDSSSMNTEAFF. J is TRBJ1-1 and V is TRBV5-8; a possible D gene is TRBD1 (5 bases). This CDR3 spans 20 amino acids. The germline CDR1 and CDR2 sequences are SGHTS and YDEGEE. The V end was cut by 1 base, the J end by 0 bases, with 25 bases between.

The J gene is TRBJ1-6, the V gene TRBV5-1, with 7 bases fitting TRBD1. After removal of 0 bases from V and 7 bases from J, the junction contained 4 bases not matched to a gene. Germline V gene lookup returns CDR1 SGHRS and CDR2 YFSETQ. CDR3 length: 15 residues. The CDR3: CASSLGRTGNSPLHF. The CDR3 DNA is TGCGCCAGCAGCTTGGGGAGGACAGGAAATTCACCCCTCCACTTT.

The gene calls are TRBV2 and TRBJ1-5; TRBD1 agrees at 10 bases. The CDR3 is 19 residues long. V gave up 5 bases and J gave up 1 base; unmatched junction bases: 14. Germline V gene sequence: CDR1 SNHLY, CDR2 FYNNEI. Written as DNA, the CDR3 is TGTGCCAGCAGTCAGACCGGGACAGGGGACGTAGTCAGCAATCAGCCCCAGCATTTT. It specifies CASSQTGTGDVVSNQPQHF. Supplemented by reference TRBV2 and TRBJ1-5, the full variable domain reads EPEVTQTPSHQVTQMGQEVILRCVPISNHLYFYWYRQILGQKVEFLVSFYNNEISEKSEIFDDQFSVERPDGSNFTLKIRSTKLEDSAMYFCASSQTGTGDVVSNQPQHFGDGTRLSIL.

The chain uses TRBV15 and TRBJ2-7; perhaps D is TRBD1 or TRBD2 (5 bases each). The length of the CDR3 is 16 residues. Germline CDR1 is LNHNV and CDR2 is YYDKDF (reference sequence). Trimming removed 0 bases at V and 1 base at J, with 13 bases between. CDR3 amino acids: CATSRDLGTLSYEQYF. CDR3 nucleotide sequence: TGTGCCACCAGCAGAGATCTCGGGACGCTATCCTACGAGCAGTACTTC.

The V gene is TRBV7-6, the J gene TRBJ2-7; unclear D gene. The CDR3 is made up of 13 amino acids. Trimming took 2 bases from V and 3 from J, leaving 8 bases between them. The germline CDR1 and CDR2 sequences are SGHVS and FNYEAQ. The CDR3 region is CASSLQLGYEQYF. CDR3 DNA: TGTGCCAGCAGCTTACAGTTGGGCTACGAGCAGTACTTC.

V usage is TRBV7-2 and J usage is TRBJ2-3, with 7 bases matching TRBD2. Germline CDR1 SGHTA, CDR2 FQGNSA. The CDR3 is 14 residues long. J gave up 5 bases and V 3 bases, and 5 bases lay outside the gene matches. CDR3 bases: TGTGCCAGCAGCTTCCGGGGGGAAGGAGATACGCAGTATTTT. This gives the protein CASSFRGEGDTQYF. Looking up the rest from reference TRBV7-2 and TRBJ2-3 gives the full variable domain: GAGVSQSPSNKVTEKGKDVELRCDPISGHTALYWYRQSLGQGLEFLIYFQGNSAPDKSGLPSDRFSAERTGGSVSTLTIQRTQQEDSAVYLCASSFRGEGDTQYFGPGTRLTVL.

This chain links TRBV11-2 with TRBJ2-7, with D perhaps matching TRBD1 (5 bases). The CDR3 has 15 residues. CDR1 is SGHAT, CDR2 FQNNGV, per germline. The ends were cut back, 5 bases at V and 0 bases at J, with 14 bases in the middle. The CDR3 region has the DNA TGTGCCAGCAGCCCCCTGCAGGGAAGCTCCTACGAGCAGTACTTC. Encoded protein: CASSPLQGSSYEQYF.

This clone was counted only a few times. The rearrangement links TRBV29-1 to TRBJ2-5; 8 bases align to TRBD1. The V and J ends lost 4 bases and 2 bases, in that order; junction bases with no gene match: 9. This CDR3 is 15 amino acids long. Germline V CDR1 and CDR2: SQVTM, ANQGSEA. This chain's CDR3 is CSVARGRRWQETQYF. CDR3 bases: TGCAGCGTTGCCAGGGGGCGAAGGTGGCAAGAGACCCAGTACTTC.

This clone has only one observation. The V gene is TRBV25-1, the J gene TRBJ2-3, with TRBD2 matching 9 bases. This CDR3 has 15 amino acids. After removal of 7 bases from V and 3 bases from J, the junction contained 8 bases not matched to a gene. CDR1 MGHDK and CDR2 SYGVNS come from the germline V gene. The CDR3 here is CASNQAGGGTDTQYF. The CDR3 DNA reads TGTGCCAGCAACCAAGCGGGAGGTGGGACAGATACGCAGTATTTT.

The chain links TRBV2 to TRBJ2-5, with 8 bases aligning to TRBD2. The J call is doubtful: the DNA matches TRBJ2-7 better. The CDR3 is 14 amino acids. The germline gives CDR1 SNHLY, CDR2 FYNNEI. CDR3 nucleotide sequence: TGTGCCAGCAAAGGGGGACTAGATACCTACGAGCAGTACTTC. The encoded protein is CASKGGLDTYEQYF.

The V and J genes are TRBV27 and TRBJ1-1; D is perhaps TRBD1 (6 bases). Between the trimmed V and J ends, which lost 0 bases and 3 bases, there was a span of 14 bases. This CDR3 region has 16 residues. Per the germline V gene, CDR1 is MNHEY and CDR2 is SMNVEV (reference sequence). DNA for the CDR3: TGTGCCAGCAGTTTATCTGTCTTCGGACAGCACACTGAAGCTTTCTTT. Amino acid sequence: CASSLSVFGQHTEAFF.

CDR3 in amino acids: CASSIDPPVLAGGEDEQFF. Here the CDR3 DNA reads TGTGCCAGTAGTATCGACCCTCCCGTCCTAGCGGGAGGGGAGGATGAGCAGTTCTTC. The chain joins TRBV19 to TRBJ2-1; 12 bases fit TRBD2. Germline-derived CDR1 and CDR2 are LNHDA and SQIVND (reference sequence). CDR3 length equals 19 residues. Trimming at V came to 3 bases and at J to 8 bases, leaving 17 bases not matched to a gene. The full variable domain, rest sourced from reference TRBV19 and TRBJ2-1, is DGGITQSPKYLFRKEGQNVTLSCEQNLNHDAMYWYRQDPGQGLRLIYYSQIVNDFQKGDIAEGYSVSREKKESFPLTVTSAQKNPTAFYLCASSIDPPVLAGGEDEQFFGPGTRLTVL.

This chain connects TRBV7-9 to TRBJ2-7; a possible D gene is TRBD1 (5 bases). Trimming cost V 5 bases and J 3 bases, with 17 bases left between them. CDR1 and CDR2 (germline): SEHNR, FQNEAQ (reference sequence). The CDR3 consists of 15 residues. CDR3 sequence reads: CASSPSQGLGYEQYF. CDR3 nucleotides: TGTGCCAGCAGCCCCTCCCAGGGATTGGGCTACGAGCAGTACTTC. Full variable domain (remainder filled in from reference TRBV7-9 and TRBJ2-7): DTGVSQNPRHKITKRGQNVTFRCDPISEHNRLYWYRQTLGQGPEFLTYFQNEAQLEKSRLLSDRFSAERPKGSFSTLEIQRTEQGDSAMYLCASSPSQGLGYEQYFGPGTRLTVT.

The chain uses TRBV12-2 and TRBJ2-1; the table's D call TRBD1 went unverified against the DNA. TRBV12-2 is a documented pseudogene. The CDR3 runs to 13 residues. The CDR3 here is CASRLRGGNEQFF. The CDR3 DNA sequence: TGTGCAAGTCGCTTAAGAGGGGGCAATGAGCAGTTCTTC.

The genes are TRBV10-3 and TRBJ2-1; TRBD2 aligns across 10 bases. Germline assignment: CDR1 ENHRY and CDR2 SYGVKD. This CDR3 has 14 residues. The V gene end was trimmed by 10 bases and the J gene end by 4 bases; junction bases not matched to a gene: 7. CDR3 nucleotide sequence: TGTGCCACTCAATCTAGCGGGGGATACAATGAGCAGTTCTTC. It codes for CATQSSGGYNEQFF.

The rearrangement uses TRBV25-1 and TRBJ2-1; possible D gene TRBD2, 6 bases. CDR3 length equals 15 residues. CDR1 MGHDK and CDR2 SYGVNS come from the germline V gene. V was cut by 3 bases and J by 1 base, with 10 bases left in between. In DNA form, the CDR3 reads TGTGCCAGCAGTGACGGGAGACGGTCCTACAATGAGCAGTTCTTC. Translation: CASSDGRRSYNEQFF.

This CDR3 is CSVQGGRTEAFF. Here the CDR3 DNA reads TGCAGCGTTCAGGGAGGTAGGACTGAAGCTTTCTTT. V is TRBV29-1 and J is TRBJ1-1, with a weak D call TRBD1 (5 bases). The germline CDR1 and CDR2 sequences are SQVTM and ANQGSEA. This CDR3 comprises 12 residues. Between the trimmed V and J ends, which lost 5 bases and 5 bases, there was a span of 12 bases.

The rearrangement links TRBV19 to TRBJ2-2; 9 positions match TRBD1. The CDR3 has 15 amino acids. From germline, CDR1 is LNHDA and CDR2 SQIVND (reference sequence). The CDR3 protein is CVRTGASGNTGELFF. The CDR3 nucleotides read TGTGTCAGGACAGGGGCTAGCGGCAACACCGGGGAGCTGTTTTTT.

This clone has just one count. This chain links TRBV19 with TRBJ2-1; maybe TRBD2 (5 bases). Trimming took off 5 bases at V and 7 bases at J, with 24 bases between the two ends. Germline-derived CDR1 and CDR2 are LNHDA and SQIVND (reference sequence). The CDR3 loop spans 17 amino acids. CDR3: CASSLYPLGEQRNEQFF. In DNA, the CDR3 is TGTGCCAGTAGTCTCTACCCACTTGGGGAGCAACGGAATGAGCAGTTCTTC.

The J gene is TRBJ2-1, the V gene TRBV15, with 8 bases matching TRBD2. The CDR3 is 16 amino acids. Losses at the gene ends were 3 bases for V and 2 bases for J; bases not matched to a gene: 6. Germline CDR1 LNHNV, CDR2 YYDKDF (reference sequence). CDR3 bases: TGTGCCACCAGCAGGACCGGGACTAGGACCTACAATGAGCAGTTCTTC. This gives the protein CATSRTGTRTYNEQFF.

This clone was counted between two and nine times. V gene TRBV2 combines with J gene TRBJ1-5; 7 bases are shared with TRBD1. This CDR3 comprises 13 residues. Trimming cost V 7 bases and J 6 bases; bases outside gene matches: 6. Germline assignment: CDR1 SNHLY and CDR2 FYNNEI. The CDR3 sequence: CASTGGGGQPQHF. The CDR3 bases are TGTGCCAGCACAGGGGGTGGTGGTCAGCCCCAGCATTTT.

In its sample, this clone was seen a few times. V is TRBV5-1 and J is TRBJ1-2; possibly TRBD1 for D (5 bases). The V end was cut by 4 bases, the J end by 8 bases, with 15 bases between. The CDR3 runs to 13 residues. Germline loops: CDR1 SGHRS, CDR2 YFSETQ. CDR3 residues: CASSVGGGGGYTF. CDR3 bases: TGCGCCAGCAGCGTCGGTGGGGGAGGAGGCTACACCTTC.

This chain uses TRBV7-9 with TRBJ2-5; weak D call: TRBD1 (5 bases). The CDR3 runs to 13 residues. CDR1 is SEHNR and CDR2 is FQNEAQ in the germline V gene (reference sequence). The V end was cut by 8 bases, the J end by 1 base, with 11 bases between. The chain's CDR3 is CASFRQGQETQYF. The DNA of the CDR3 is TGTGCCAGCTTCCGGCAGGGCCAAGAGACCCAGTACTTC.

The V call is TRBV27, the J call TRBJ2-5; 11 nucleotides agree with TRBD2. The J call may be in error: the DNA end matches TRBJ2-7 better. This CDR3 contains 16 residues. Germline V gene lookup returns CDR1 MNHEY and CDR2 SMNVEV (reference sequence). The CDR3 DNA sequence: TGTGCCAGCAGTCTCCTAGCGGGAGGATACTCCTACGAGCAGTACTTC. This encodes CASSLLAGGYSYEQYF.